Below, 11 T cell receptor beta chains from the same sample are listed, as sequenced in a study of T-cell memory formation after mild COVID-19. TCRdb re-called the 5' RACE reads through MiXCR, storing one row per CDR3 protein. The sample shows about 250,000 distinct CDR3 sequences, less than 20% of them seen only once. Input material: PBMCs or a T cell subset sorted from them (not recorded which). Receptor source: an adult woman who had mild COVID-19 (a few samples of this study predate the infection). Cell type and time point are not known.

The chain combines TRBV20-1 with TRBJ2-7; D could derive from TRBD1 or TRBD2 (5 bases each). V lost 3 bases and J 0 bases, leaving 15 bases between the germline ends. The CDR3 is 15 residues long. Germline loops: CDR1 DFQATT, CDR2 SNEGSKA (reference sequence). DNA for the CDR3: TGCAGTGCTAGTAGTCTTAAGGGGAGCTCCTACGAGCAGTACTTC. Protein: CSASSLKGSSYEQYF.

This clonotype has just a few counts. The chain couples TRBV12-3 or TRBV12-4 to TRBJ2-7, with D maybe TRBD2 (7 bases). This CDR3 region has 14 residues. V was shortened by 5 bases and J by 4 bases, with 15 bases between the two germline ends. CDR3 protein: CASSIWGREYEQYF. DNA of the CDR3: TGTGCCAGCAGTATTTGGGGGCGGGAGTACGAGCAGTACTTC.

For the CDR3, the DNA is TGTGCCAGCAGCCACCGGCAGGGGATCTCCTACGAGCAGTACTTC. This translates into CASSHRQGISYEQYF. The chain uses TRBV3-1 and TRBJ2-7; possible D gene TRBD1, 6 bases. CDR1 is LGHDT and CDR2 is YNNKEL in the germline V gene (reference sequence). This CDR3 contains 15 residues. V was pared by 3 bases and J by 0 bases, with 12 bases between.

Many counts were recorded for this clonotype. This chain connects TRBV29-1 to TRBJ1-1, with a tentative D call TRBD1 (6 bases). Germline-derived CDR1 and CDR2 are SQVTM and ANQGSEA. V was cut by 5 bases and J by 5 bases, with 9 bases left in between. CDR3 length: 11 residues. The CDR3 DNA reads as TGCAGCGTTACAGGGATGACTGAAGCTTTCTTT. It is translated as CSVTGMTEAFF.

The chain links TRBV10-3 to TRBJ1-5, with 9 bases matching TRBD1. V lost 4 bases, J lost 2 bases, and 6 bases stayed unmatched. CDR3 length equals 16 residues. Germline assignment: CDR1 ENHRY and CDR2 SYGVKD. The CDR3, as DNA: TGTGCCATCAGTGCCTCACAGGGGGCAGGCAATCAGCCCCAGCATTTT. Its protein product is CAISASQGAGNQPQHF.

This clonotype has a count of ten or more. V gene TRBV12-3 or TRBV12-4 combines with J gene TRBJ1-2, with a possible D match to TRBD1 (6 bases). Trimming stripped 5 bases from V and 8 bases from J, with 33 bases between. This CDR3 region has 19 residues. The DNA for the CDR3 is TGTGCCAGCAGTCGTACCAGTCTTTCGGACAGAAAGATACCGCGAGGCTACACCTTC. Protein sequence: CASSRTSLSDRKIPRGYTF.

This clonotype showed up just a few times. The chain couples TRBV6-2 or TRBV6-3 to TRBJ2-5, with TRBD2 matching 13 bases. The CDR3 spans 15 residues. J lost 5 bases, V lost 7 bases, and 7 bases had no gene match. Germline assignment: CDR1 MNHEY and CDR2 SVGEGT. This chain's CDR3 is CASIDRTSGSETQYF. The CDR3 DNA is TGTGCCAGCATCGACAGGACTAGCGGGAGCGAGACCCAGTACTTC.

The chain combines TRBV7-3 with TRBJ2-7; the D gene is possibly TRBD2 (6 bases). In germline, CDR1 is SGHTA, CDR2 FQGTGA. The ends were cut back, 5 bases at V and 4 bases at J, with 12 bases in the middle. The CDR3 consists of 13 residues. This CDR3 reads CASSPKAGYEQYF. CDR3 nucleotides: TGTGCCAGCAGCCCAAAGGCGGGGTACGAGCAGTACTTC.

This clonotype was observed a few times. The chain combines TRBV5-1 with TRBJ1-2, with a tentative D call TRBD1 (5 bases). CDR3 size: 14 residues. The V end was cut by 1 base, the J end by 6 bases, with 13 bases between. The germline V gene has CDR1 SGHRS and CDR2 YFSETQ. The CDR3, as DNA: TGCGCCAGCAGCTTGTGGGACCCGGGAAATGGCTACACCTTC. It specifies CASSLWDPGNGYTF. The full variable domain, with the rest looked up from reference TRBV5-1 and TRBJ1-2, is KAGVTQTPRYLIKTRGQQVTLSCSPISGHRSVSWYQQTPGQGLQFLFEYFSETQRNKGNFPGRFSGRQFSNSRSEMNVSTLELGDSALYLCASSLWDPGNGYTFGSGTRLTVV.

This clonotype was seen at least ten times. This rearrangement joins TRBV7-2 to TRBJ1-5; 8 positions agree with TRBD1. J lost 6 bases, V lost 2 bases, and 6 bases had no gene match. The CDR3 spans 15 residues. Germline values: CDR1 SGHTA, CDR2 FQGNSA. The CDR3 loop reads CASSLNRGMGQPQHF. Written as DNA, the CDR3 is TGTGCCAGCAGCTTAAACAGGGGGATGGGTCAGCCCCAGCATTTT.

Ten or more counts support this clonotype. This chain uses TRBV4-2 with TRBJ2-7, with 9 positions matching TRBD1. This CDR3 is built from 15 residues. V was clipped by 4 bases and J by 7 bases; unmatched bases: 11. CDR1 and CDR2 (germline): LGHNA, YNFKEQ. CDR3 DNA: TGTGCCAGCAGCCGAGAACCACAGGGGGCGGGTGAGCAGTACTTC. Protein: CASSREPQGAGEQYF.